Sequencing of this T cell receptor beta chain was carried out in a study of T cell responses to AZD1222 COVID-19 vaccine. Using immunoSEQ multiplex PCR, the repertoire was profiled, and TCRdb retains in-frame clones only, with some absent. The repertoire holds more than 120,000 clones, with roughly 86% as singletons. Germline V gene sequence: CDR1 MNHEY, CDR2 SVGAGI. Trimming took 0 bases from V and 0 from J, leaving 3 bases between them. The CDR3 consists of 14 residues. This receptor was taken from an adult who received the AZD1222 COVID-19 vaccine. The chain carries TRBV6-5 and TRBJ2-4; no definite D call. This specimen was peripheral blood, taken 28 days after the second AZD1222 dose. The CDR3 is CASSYSLAKNIQYF. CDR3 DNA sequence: TGTGCCAGCAGTTACTCGCTAGCCAAAAACATTCAGTACTTC.